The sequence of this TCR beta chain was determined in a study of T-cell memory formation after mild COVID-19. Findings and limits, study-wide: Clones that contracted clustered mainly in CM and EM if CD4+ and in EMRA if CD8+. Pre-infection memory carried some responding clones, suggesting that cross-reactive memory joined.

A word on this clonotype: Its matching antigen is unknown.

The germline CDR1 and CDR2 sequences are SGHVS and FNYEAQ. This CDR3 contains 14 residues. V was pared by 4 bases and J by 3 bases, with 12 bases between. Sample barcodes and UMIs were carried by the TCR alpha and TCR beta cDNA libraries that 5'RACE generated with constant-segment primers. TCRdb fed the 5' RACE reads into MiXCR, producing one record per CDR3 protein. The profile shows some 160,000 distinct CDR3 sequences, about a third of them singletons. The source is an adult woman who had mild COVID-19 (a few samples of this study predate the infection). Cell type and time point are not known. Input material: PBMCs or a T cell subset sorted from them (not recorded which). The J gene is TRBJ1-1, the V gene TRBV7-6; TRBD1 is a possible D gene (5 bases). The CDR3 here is CASSSGKLHTEAFF. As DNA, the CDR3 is TGTGCCAGCAGCTCAGGGAAGTTACACACTGAAGCTTTCTTT.